These 16 T cell receptor beta chains were sequenced from one sample in a study of cytomegalovirus exposure and HLA in healthy donors. PCR primers comprised 60 Vbeta and 13 Jbeta primers. The repertoire was sequenced with immunoSEQ multiplex PCR; TCRdb's copy has only in-frame clones and lacks some. Of around 160,000 clones listed, around 70% are singletons. The source material was PBMCs. The receptors come from a man younger than 35 in good health and CMV-seropositive.

This chain links TRBV4-1 with TRBJ2-1; 9 bases fit TRBD2. Germline CDR1 reads MGHRA; CDR2 reads YSYEKL. The CDR3 contains 17 residues. Trimming took 0 bases from V and 9 from J; bases not matched to a gene: 12. CDR3 amino acids: CASSQDRLAAGDTEQFF. The CDR3 region has the DNA TGCGCCAGCAGCCAAGACAGACTAGCGGCCGGGGATACTGAGCAGTTCTTC.

The CDR3 sequence is CASSWEGGSSNEQFF. The CDR3 coding sequence is TGTGCCAGCAGCTGGGAGGGAGGAAGTAGCAATGAGCAGTTCTTC. The rearrangement links TRBV5-6 to TRBJ2-1; 7 nucleotides agree with TRBD2. Germline V lookup: CDR1 SGHDT, CDR2 YYEEEE. There are 15 residues in the CDR3. With V trimmed by 3 bases and J by 6 bases, 9 bases remained unmatched.

The CDR3 nucleotides read TGTGCCAGCAGTACCCTGGACAGGGTAGGGACCGGGGAGCTGTTTTTT. Its protein product is CASSTLDRVGTGELFF. This rearrangement joins TRBV27 to TRBJ2-2, with 8 bases aligning to TRBD1. There are 16 residues in the CDR3. Germline V gene lookup returns CDR1 MNHEY and CDR2 SMNVEV (reference sequence). V gave up 5 bases and J gave up 5 bases; unmatched junction bases: 10.

This sequence joins TRBV2 and TRBJ1-1; 9 bases map to TRBD1. The CDR3 length is 13 residues. The V and J ends lost 6 bases and 1 base, in that order; junction bases with no gene match: 0. CDR1 is SNHLY, CDR2 FYNNEI, per germline. The CDR3 reads CASRDRGNTEAFF. The CDR3 DNA reads as TGTGCCAGCAGGGACAGGGGGAACACTGAAGCTTTCTTT.

V gene TRBV21-1 combines with J gene TRBJ1-5; TRBD1, as called in the table, went unchecked against the DNA. TRBV21-1 is reported as a pseudogene. The CDR3 is 18 residues long. CDR3 nucleotides: TGTGCCAGCAGCAAAGACATTTCCGACAGGGGGCGATGTCAGCCCCAGCATTTT. It yields the protein CASSKDISDRGRCQPQHF.

This chain uses TRBV10-3 with TRBJ2-1; tentatively, D is TRBD2 (6 bases). The CDR3 totals 15 residues. The germline V gene has CDR1 ENHRY and CDR2 SYGVKD. CDR3 region: CATQPRGTGGNEQFF. The CDR3 nucleotides are TGTGCAACTCAGCCAAGGGGCACAGGAGGGAATGAGCAGTTCTTC.

The V call is TRBV5-4, the J call TRBJ2-3, with a weak D call TRBD2 (5 bases). V lost 0 bases and J lost 7, with 18 bases in between. CDR1 and CDR2 from the germline V gene are SGHNT and YYREEE (reference sequence). The CDR3 length is 16 residues. CDR3 nucleotides: TGTGCCAGCAGCTTGGAGGGAGATCGATGGGTTCATACGCAGTATTTT. As protein: CASSLEGDRWVHTQYF.

This chain connects TRBV9 to TRBJ2-1, with no clear D. V lost 0 bases to trimming and J lost 9 bases, with 7 bases between them. Germline V CDR1 and CDR2: SGDLS, YYNGEE. This CDR3 has 12 residues. Here the CDR3 reads CASSVAGSEQFF. CDR3 DNA sequence: TGTGCCAGCAGCGTAGCTGGTAGTGAGCAGTTCTTC.

This chain links TRBV30 with TRBJ1-1; D unresolved. Germline assignment: CDR1 GTSNPN and CDR2 SVGIG (reference sequence). Trimming stripped 0 bases from V and 3 bases from J, with 14 bases between. This CDR3 is built from 15 residues. In DNA, the CDR3 is TGTGCCTGGAGTGTACTGTCGGGGTGGGACACTGAAGCTTTCTTT. Translation: CAWSVLSGWDTEAFF.

This clone was seen more than once but under ten times. The rearrangement links TRBV5-4 to TRBJ2-5; 12 bases agree with TRBD1. J gave up 2 bases and V 2 bases, and 4 bases lay outside the gene matches. Germline lookup yields CDR1 SGHNT and CDR2 YYREEE (reference sequence). This CDR3 is built from 16 residues. The CDR3, as DNA: TGTGCCAGCAGCTTTCCGGGACAGGGGGCGCAAGAGACCCAGTACTTC. Translated, it gives CASSFPGQGAQETQYF.

This chain joins TRBV6-5 and TRBJ2-7; 7 nucleotides agree with TRBD1. Trimming took 7 bases from V and 0 from J; bases not matched to a gene: 6. CDR3 length: 14 amino acids. Germline CDR1 MNHEY, CDR2 SVGAGI. The CDR3 coding sequence is TGTGCCAGCAAGACCGGGACAGCCTCCTACGAGCAGTACGTC. Residues: CASKTGTASYEQYV.

V and J are TRBV6-5 and TRBJ2-3, with 7 bases aligning to TRBD2. This CDR3 contains 16 residues. Germline CDR1 is MNHEY and CDR2 is SVGAGI. The J segment lost 0 bases and the V segment lost 2 bases, leaving 5 bases of the junction unmatched. This CDR3 reads CASSYLSSGSTDTQYF. The CDR3 DNA follows: TGTGCCAGCAGTTACCTGTCTAGCGGTAGCACAGATACGCAGTATTTT.

This clone has more than one count but fewer than ten. The chain uses TRBV30 and TRBJ1-2; D not certain. The germline V gene encodes CDR1 GTSNPN and CDR2 SVGIG (reference sequence). Between the trimmed V and J ends, which lost 2 bases and 6 bases, there was a span of 13 bases. This CDR3 spans 13 amino acids. Written as DNA, the CDR3 is TGTGCCTGGAGTCTAGCGGCGGCGGATGGCTACACCTTC. Translation: CAWSLAAADGYTF.

The chain joins TRBV5-4 to TRBJ2-1, with 8 bases identical to TRBD1. The germline gives CDR1 SGHNT, CDR2 YYREEE (reference sequence). The CDR3 is made up of 12 amino acids. Trimming took 5 bases from V and 9 from J; bases not matched to a gene: 4. CDR3 sequence (DNA): TGTGCCAGCAGTAAACAGGGGGGTGAGCAGTTCTTC. This translates into CASSKQGGEQFF.

V gene TRBV19 combines with J gene TRBJ1-5; the D gene is possibly TRBD1 (6 bases). Between the trimmed V and J ends, which lost 8 bases and 7 bases, there was a span of 18 bases. Looked up from germline, CDR1 is LNHDA and CDR2 is SQIVND (reference sequence). CDR3 length: 14 residues. CDR3 sequence: CASSRAGAGQPQHF. The DNA for the CDR3 is TGTGCCAGTTCACGTGCAGGGGCAGGACAGCCCCAGCATTTT.

The chain carries TRBV12-5 and TRBJ2-3; 7 positions agree with TRBD2. From germline, CDR1 is LGHNT and CDR2 FRNRAP. The CDR3 runs to 15 residues. V dropped 1 base and J dropped 4; count of bases not matched to a gene: 5. The CDR3 nucleotides read TGTGCTAGTGGTTTGGGGGAGGGGTGGGCAGATACGCAGTATTTT. Translating gives CASGLGEGWADTQYF.